This T cell receptor (beta chain) came from a study of metastatic and nonmetastatic thyroid tumors. Study-level findings and limits: Reported TCR beta diversity, measured in blood and tumor, was significantly higher for malignant thyroid tumors than for benign nodules.

This clone is termed medium-sized. Antigen specificity is unknown. Authors' data handling: Across clinicopathological groups, CDR3 differences served as the basis for building a distant-metastasis classifier for papillary thyroid cancer. TCRdb re-called clones via MiXCR from the PCR reads. These V and J calls originate from TCRdb's pipeline instead of the authors' own analysis. Of about 26,000 clones detected, under 30% appear once; the ten largest clones hold less than 7.5%. The V gene's germline CDR1 is LNHDA and CDR2 SQIVND (reference sequence). The V gene lost 6 bases and the J gene lost 4 bases, with 12 bases spanning the gap. CDR3 size: 13 residues. Among the patients, none had received any treatment before thyroid surgery.

Material for sequencing was blood. The source of this sequence is a female donor with papillary thyroid cancer or a benign thyroid nodule (not recorded which). Some clones in this sample may be carry-over from other donors' samples. This chain uses TRBV19 with TRBJ1-2, with a possible D match to TRBD1 (6 bases). CDR3 loop: CASREGGSYGYTF. CDR3 nucleotides: TGTGCCAGTAGGGAGGGGGGTTCCTATGGCTACACCTTC.